This T cell receptor (beta chain) originates from a study of T cells in Graves' hyperthyroidism and ophthalmopathy. Template material for amplifying TCR beta CDR3 regions consisted of RNA transcripts. The TCR CDR3 first-round RT-PCR relied on the HTBI primer set. TCRdb passed the multiplex PCR reads through MiXCR, listing each CDR3 protein once. The profile shows about 350,000 distinct CDR3 sequences, 19% of them singletons. Germline CDR1 is LNHDA and CDR2 is SQIVND (reference sequence). The CDR3 spans 15 residues. After removal of 5 bases from V and 6 bases from J, the junction contained 7 bases not matched to a gene. There are many counts of this clonotype. Aged 18 to 65, the patients had hyperthyroidism that was newly diagnosed and had lasted under 2 months.

Input material: blood. The sequence was obtained from a woman aged 18-30 years with Graves' hyperthyroidism. This chain joins TRBV19 and TRBJ2-7, with 13 bases matching TRBD2. CDR3 DNA: TGTGCCAGTAGTTTCGGACTAGCGGGGGAGGGCGAGCAGTACTTC. As protein: CASSFGLAGEGEQYF.